The next 10 T cell receptor beta chains were all read from a single sample in a study of shared clonotypes between healthy human individuals. Naive CD8 cells were CD45RO-negative, positively selected for CCR7, excluding terminally differentiated effector memory CD45RA+ cells. TCRdb keeps only in-frame clones here, not all; method: immunoSEQ multiplex PCR. The sample contains fewer than 850,000 clones, about 96% of which appear only once. The sequencing input was naive CD8+ T cells sorted from blood. Every receptor here comes from a man aged 30 to 45 in good health.

V is TRBV7-6 and J is TRBJ1-2, with D possibly being TRBD1 (5 bases). The V end lost 8 bases, the J end lost 4 bases, and 20 bases lay between the germline ends. This CDR3 is built from 15 residues. Germline CDR1 reads SGHVS; CDR2 reads FNYEAQ. The DNA of the CDR3 is TGTGCCAGCCGCGGCGGGACGGCCCAGGGCTATGGCTACACCTTC. Translated: CASRGGTAQGYGYTF.

This clone showed up just once. The gene calls are TRBV28 and TRBJ2-5, with D perhaps assigned TRBD1 or TRBD2 (7 bases each). V lost 2 bases and J 12 bases, leaving 16 bases between the germline ends. From germline, CDR1 is MDHEN and CDR2 SYDVKM. The CDR3 extends over 13 amino acids. For the CDR3, the DNA is TGTGCCAGCAGTTTAGAGATCCAGGGGGGGAAGTACTTC. It specifies CASSLEIQGGKYF.

The chain recombines TRBV5-1 with TRBJ1-1; D unclear. CDR1 and CDR2 (germline): SGHRS, YFSETQ. The germline V and J ends were trimmed by 0 bases and 1 base, with 10 bases remaining between them. This CDR3 is built from 15 residues. The CDR3 region has the DNA TGCGCCAGCAGCTTGGAATTTGGTTGGAACACTGAAGCTTTCTTT. This sequence encodes CASSLEFGWNTEAFF.

This chain joins TRBV13 and TRBJ1-4; D is ambiguous. The CDR3 runs 18 residues. CDR1 and CDR2 from the germline V gene are PRHDT and FYEKMQ (reference sequence). Deletions cut 6 bases from V and 1 base from J, with 21 bases between. CDR3 in amino acids: CASRYSAIKWETNEKLFF. In nucleotides, the CDR3 is TGTGCCAGCAGATATAGCGCAATCAAGTGGGAAACTAATGAAAAACTGTTTTTT. Variable domain in full (rest from reference TRBV13 and TRBJ1-4): AAGVIQSPRHLIKEKRETATLKCYPIPRHDTVYWYQQGPGQDPQFLISFYEKMQSDKGSIPDRFSAQQFSDYHSELNMSSLELGDSALYFCASRYSAIKWETNEKLFFGSGTQLSVL.

The CDR3 DNA reads as TGCGCCAGCAAGTTCCAGGGCCGCCCCTACGAGCAGTACTTC. Translating gives CASKFQGRPYEQYF. This chain connects TRBV5-1 to TRBJ2-7; D may be TRBD1 (5 bases). V gave up 6 bases and J gave up 2 bases, with 15 bases separating them. This CDR3 is built from 14 residues. Germline CDR1 and CDR2: SGHRS and YFSETQ.

This chain links TRBV9 with TRBJ2-1; no clear D gene. The CDR3 is 16 amino acids. Between the trimmed V and J ends, which lost 1 base and 2 bases, there was a span of 13 bases. Germline V CDR1 and CDR2: SGDLS, YYNGEE. The CDR3 here is CASSVTAGGPYNEQFF. CDR3 DNA: TGTGCCAGCAGCGTAACAGCCGGTGGGCCCTACAATGAGCAGTTCTTC.

This chain uses TRBV14 with TRBJ2-1; a possible D gene is TRBD2 (6 bases). The ends were cut back, 0 bases at V and 12 bases at J, with 18 bases in the middle. Germline loops: CDR1 SGHDN, CDR2 FVKESK. The CDR3 totals 15 residues. The DNA for the CDR3 is TGTGCCAGCAGCCAAGATCATGCGGGGCCAGGCGGGCAGTTCTTC. It specifies CASSQDHAGPGGQFF.

The chain has TRBV10-3 and TRBJ2-7; 12 nucleotides align to TRBD2. Trimming took 2 bases from V and 2 from J; bases not matched to a gene: 4. The CDR3 consists of 16 residues. Germline V gives CDR1 ENHRY, CDR2 SYGVKD. CDR3 in amino acids: CAISETSGRRTYEQYF. The CDR3 coding sequence is TGTGCCATCAGTGAGACTAGCGGGAGGCGGACCTACGAGCAGTACTTC.

The chain joins TRBV13 to TRBJ1-2; 10 bases are shared with TRBD1. The germline V gene encodes CDR1 PRHDT and CDR2 FYEKMQ (reference sequence). This CDR3 contains 15 residues. Trimming cost V 5 bases and J 6 bases; bases outside gene matches: 9. In DNA form, the CDR3 reads TGTGCCAGCAGCCTCGCTGGACAGGGGGAGGATGGCTACACCTTC. It translates to CASSLAGQGEDGYTF. Looking up the rest from reference TRBV13 and TRBJ1-2 gives the full variable domain: AAGVIQSPRHLIKEKRETATLKCYPIPRHDTVYWYQQGPGQDPQFLISFYEKMQSDKGSIPDRFSAQQFSDYHSELNMSSLELGDSALYFCASSLAGQGEDGYTFGSGTRLTVV.

This rearrangement joins TRBV5-1 to TRBJ2-2; either TRBD1 or TRBD2 may supply D (5 bases each). Germline-derived CDR1 and CDR2 are SGHRS and YFSETQ. The CDR3 is made up of 12 amino acids. The V gene lost 3 bases and the J gene lost 8 bases, with 8 bases spanning the gap. CDR3 region: CASSWDGGELFF. The CDR3 DNA reads TGCGCCAGCAGCTGGGACGGTGGGGAGCTGTTTTTT.